A single sample gave rise to the 14 T cell receptor beta chains below, sequenced in a study of CD8 T cells in Susac syndrome. A quantity of 0.5 to 1 ug RNA underwent reverse transcription using random hexamers. Each CDR3 protein is one row after TCRdb ran MiXCR on the immunoSEQ multiplex PCR reads. The top ten clones hold approximately 0.11% of a sample with about 140,000 distinct CDR3 sequences, around 95% of them seen once. The sample consisted of CD4+ T cells from PBMCs. The receptors originated from a human donor with multiple sclerosis.

The chain carries TRBV29-1 and TRBJ2-2; D gene uncertain. Germline-derived CDR1 and CDR2 are SQVTM and ANQGSEA. Trimming pared 4 bases from V and 7 bases from J, leaving 16 bases between. The CDR3 covers 14 residues. The CDR3 region has the DNA TGCAGCGTTGTTTCCGGACCTTACTACGGGGAGCTGTTTTTT. It encodes CSVVSGPYYGELFF.

The chain combines TRBV20-1 with TRBJ2-1; D perhaps matches TRBD2 (7 bases). The germline V gene encodes CDR1 DFQATT and CDR2 SNEGSKA (reference sequence). V lost 4 bases and J 1 base, leaving 23 bases between the germline ends. The CDR3 totals 18 residues. CDR3 coding DNA: TGCAGTGCTACCCACCTCGGGGGGCGGAGGGTGTCCTACAATGAGCAGTTCTTC. Its protein product is CSATHLGGRRVSYNEQFF.

The chain is built from TRBV28 and TRBJ1-4; D is possibly TRBD1 (6 bases). CDR1 and CDR2 from the germline V gene are MDHEN and SYDVKM. V lost 5 bases to trimming and J lost 7 bases, with 14 bases between them. The CDR3 totals 14 residues. The CDR3 DNA reads as TGTGCCAGCAGTGGAACAGGGCTTGGTGAAAAACTGTTTTTT. Its translation: CASSGTGLGEKLFF.

This clonotype was seen only once. The chain links TRBV20-1 to TRBJ2-3; TRBD2 aligns across 9 bases. Germline CDR1 DFQATT, CDR2 SNEGSKA (reference sequence). V was pared by 6 bases and J by 4 bases, with 11 bases of the junction left unmatched. The CDR3 spans 15 residues. The CDR3 DNA sequence: TGCAGTGCCCGCCGGGCGGGAGGGTTGCCAGATACGCAGTATTTT. It is translated as CSARRAGGLPDTQYF.

This chain joins TRBV7-3 and TRBJ1-2; possible D gene TRBD1, 5 bases. Trimming shortened V by 3 bases and J by 3 bases, and 11 bases separated the two germline ends. This CDR3 has 14 amino acids. The V gene's germline CDR1 is SGHTA and CDR2 FQGTGA. The chain's CDR3 is CASSFRQLHYGYTF. CDR3 coding DNA: TGTGCCAGCAGCTTCCGACAGCTTCACTATGGCTACACCTTC.

The rearrangement joins TRBV12-3 or TRBV12-4 to TRBJ2-7; TRBD2 is a possible D gene (6 bases). This CDR3 spans 19 amino acids. Trimming removed 4 bases from V and 7 bases from J, with 32 bases in between. This CDR3 is CASSSPVGGRTMRLEEQYF. CDR3 coding DNA: TGTGCCAGCAGTTCCCCGGTGGGAGGTCGGACAATGCGCCTTGAAGAGCAGTACTTC.

CDR3 coding DNA: TGTGCCAGCAGCTTGGACATCCTGAACACTGAAGCTTTCTTT. As protein: CASSLDILNTEAFF. This chain uses TRBV7-2 with TRBJ1-1, with D tentatively TRBD1 (5 bases). The length of the CDR3 is 14 residues. With 3 bases removed from V and 0 bases from J, the gap between germline ends came to 8 bases. In germline, CDR1 is SGHTA, CDR2 FQGNSA. Drawing the rest from reference TRBV7-2 and TRBJ1-1, the complete variable domain is GAGVSQSPSNKVTEKGKDVELRCDPISGHTALYWYRQSLGQGLEFLIYFQGNSAPDKSGLPSDRFSAERTGGSVSTLTIQRTQQEDSAVYLCASSLDILNTEAFFGQGTRLTVV.

This chain links TRBV4-1 with TRBJ1-2; no clear D. CDR1 is MGHRA, CDR2 YSYEKL, per germline. V lost 0 bases and J 0 bases, leaving 5 bases between the germline ends. CDR3 size: 14 residues. The CDR3 bases are TGCGCCAGCAGCCAAGAGGGGACTAACTATGGCTACACCTTC. It specifies CASSQEGTNYGYTF.

V usage is TRBV29-1 and J usage is TRBJ2-3; TRBD2 is a possible D gene (5 bases). The CDR3 is 17 residues long. Looked up from germline, CDR1 is SQVTM and CDR2 is ANQGSEA. V was trimmed by 7 bases and J by 0 bases, leaving 23 bases between them. The CDR3 loop is CSASLFRLGGSTDTQYF. As DNA, the CDR3 is TGCAGCGCCTCCCTTTTTCGGTTAGGAGGTAGCACAGATACGCAGTATTTT.

The chain has TRBV29-1 and TRBJ1-2, with D possibly TRBD1 on 6 matching bases. Germline loops: CDR1 SQVTM, CDR2 ANQGSEA. Deletions cut 6 bases from V and 7 bases from J, with 18 bases between. This CDR3 has 13 amino acids. CDR3 nucleotide sequence: TGCAGCGTATTTTGGGGGCCGGGTGGTGGCTACACCTTC. This encodes CSVFWGPGGGYTF.

The chain has TRBV20-1 and TRBJ1-1; 9 bases align to TRBD1. Germline V gene sequence: CDR1 DFQATT, CDR2 SNEGSKA (reference sequence). The junction had 11 bases not matched to a gene; V was cut back by 6 bases and J by 3 bases. This CDR3 is 15 amino acids long. The CDR3: CSAINRGLRDTEAFF. The DNA for the CDR3 is TGCAGTGCGATAAACAGGGGGCTTAGGGACACTGAAGCTTTCTTT.

The chain joins TRBV27 to TRBJ2-1, with D unresolved. CDR1 and CDR2 from the germline V gene are MNHEY and SMNVEV (reference sequence). The length of the CDR3 is 17 residues. V lost 3 bases, J lost 5 bases, and 20 bases lay in between. CDR3 in DNA: TGTGCCAGCAGTTTCATAAGGCCGGTCGCGGTCGACAATGAGCAGTTCTTC. Translating it yields CASSFIRPVAVDNEQFF.

The chain is built from TRBV9 and TRBJ1-5, with TRBD1 matching 7 bases. The CDR3 is 14 amino acids. J lost 6 bases, V lost 0 bases, and 3 bases had no gene match. Germline V gives CDR1 SGDLS, CDR2 YYNGEE. CDR3 sequence reads: CASSVEGGSQPQHF. The DNA of the CDR3 is TGTGCCAGCAGCGTAGAAGGGGGCAGTCAGCCCCAGCATTTT.

V usage is TRBV29-1 and J usage is TRBJ1-2; no clear D gene. Between the trimmed V and J ends, which lost 7 bases and 7 bases, there was a span of 16 bases. Germline V CDR1 and CDR2: SQVTM, ANQGSEA. The CDR3 consists of 12 residues. This CDR3 is CSAETAAAGYTF. CDR3 coding DNA: TGCAGCGCCGAGACTGCCGCGGCTGGCTACACCTTC.